The present T cell receptor (beta chain) was sequenced within a study of shared clonotypes between healthy human individuals. The table lists this clone with a count of one. Germline assignment: CDR1 MNHEY and CDR2 SMNVEV (reference sequence). CDR3 length: 13 amino acids. DNA at 200 ng, around 30,000 T cell genomes, went into sorted-subset replicate PCRs. Using immunoSEQ multiplex PCR, the repertoire was profiled, and TCRdb retains in-frame clones only, with some absent. This repertoire shows 2 million to 2.5 million clones, 85% to 95% found once; its top ten account for 0.37%. The sequence derives from a man aged 18 to 29 in good health. Some clones in this sample may be carry-over from other donors' samples. The chain uses TRBV27 and TRBJ2-5; D is ambiguous. Judging by the DNA end, TRBJ2-7 fits better; the J call may be wrong. Material for sequencing was naive CD4+ T cells from PBMCs. Subset noted: CD45RA+ positively selected. In nucleotides, the CDR3 is TGTGCCAGCAGGGCGAGTGGCTCCTACGAGCAGTACTTC. It specifies CASRASGSYEQYF.